This note documents a single TCR beta chain sequence. These data are taken from a study of blood T cell repertoires in COVID-19. Study-wide background: Sites in the United States, Italy and Spain provided acute and convalescent COVID-19 samples. Sources were T cells, B-cell-depleted T cells, or PBMCs; the material itself was cDNA or gDNA.

Methods used by the authors: The assay estimated nucleated cells by amplifying reference gene primers. Produced via immunoSEQ multiplex PCR; TCRdb's table is partial and in-frame only. V, J and clone size are those of that table, while D and trimming were read from the DNA. The top ten clones hold 0.95% to 1.3% of a sample with about 190,000 clones, roughly nine tenths of them seen once. This CDR3 is built from 12 residues. Germline V gene sequence: CDR1 MNHEY, CDR2 SVGAGI. The ends lost 5 bases at V and 10 bases at J; junction bases unmatched: 3. Sequenced material: peripheral blood. The TCR comes from a man aged 30 to 45 with acute or convalescent COVID-19. The chain uses TRBV6-5 and TRBJ1-1; 11 bases fit TRBD1. The CDR3 protein is CASSRTGGAAFF. The CDR3 nucleotides read TGTGCCAGCAGTCGGACAGGGGGCGCAGCTTTCTTT.